A selection of T cell receptor beta chains follows, all from one sample in a study of blood T cell repertoires in COVID-19. The method was immunoSEQ multiplex PCR; TCRdb's version includes in-frame clones alone and lacks a portion of them. The sample carries about 150,000 clones, almost 85% recorded once. The sample taken for sequencing was peripheral blood. The receptors come from a man between 18 and 29 years old with active or convalescent COVID-19. CDR3s include the opening cysteine and the closing phenylalanine or tryptophan. A D gene is named only where the DNA matches it firmly. A clone size is listed for some rows: how often the clone was seen (once, few, many), or a class if it is expanded.

TGTGCCAGCGTCCCTACAGGGGGAAACACTGAAGCTTTCTTT	CASVPTGGNTEAFF	TRBD1	TRBV2	TRBJ1-1	.
TGTGCCATCAGTACCAGGGATGGCTATGGCTACACCTTC	CAISTRDGYGYTF	.	TRBV10-3	TRBJ1-2	few
TGTGCCAGCAGCGCCAATAGCGGGGGGGCCCTCGAGCAGTACTTC	CASSANSGGALEQYF	TRBD2	TRBV11-2	TRBJ2-7	.
TGTGCCAGCGTTGAGGGCTATCATCAGCCCCAGCATTTT	CASVEGYHQPQHF	.	TRBV28	TRBJ1-5	.
TGTGGGAACAGCTGCCCCGGGGAGCTGTTTTTT	CGNSCPGELFF	.	TRBV6-5	TRBJ2-2	.
TGTGCCAGCAGCCCCCAAGTTACTTCTGGGGCGTCGGGGGCCAACGTCCTGACTTTC	CASSPQVTSGASGANVLTF	.	TRBV7-3	TRBJ2-6	once
TGCGCCAGCAGCTTGGAGGGACAGACAAAGGGTTCACCCCTCCACTTT	CASSLEGQTKGSPLHF	TRBD1	TRBV5-1	TRBJ1-6	.
TGTGCCAGCAGTCCTCCGGGACTAGCGGGAAGAGAGCAGTACTTC	CASSPPGLAGREQYF	TRBD2	TRBV6-6	TRBJ2-7	.
TGTGCCAGCAGCTTAAAACGTGGACAGAACTATGGCTACACCTTC	CASSLKRGQNYGYTF	.	TRBV7-2	TRBJ1-2	few
TGCGCCAGCCGGACACAAACTAGCACAGATACGCAGTATTTT	CASRTQTSTDTQYF	.	TRBV5-1	TRBJ2-3	.
TGTGCCTGGAGTGTACGAACAGGGATGACGGGAGAGACCCAGTACTTC	CAWSVRTGMTGETQYF	.	TRBV30	TRBJ2-5	.
TGTGCCAGCAGCTTAGGACTAGCAGCATACAATGAGCAGTTCTTC	CASSLGLAAYNEQFF	TRBD2	TRBV5-8	TRBJ2-1	.
TGCGCCAGCAGCTTGGAGACATTCTCTGGAAACACCATATATTTT	CASSLETFSGNTIYF	.	TRBV5-1	TRBJ1-3	.
TGTGCCAGCAGCTTAGTGAGTGTGGAAGCTTTCTTT	CASSLVSVEAFF	.	TRBV11-2	TRBJ1-1	.
TGTGCCAGCAGCCCTCGGGGGAGCGGGGGGGTGGATACGCAGTATTTT	CASSPRGSGGVDTQYF	TRBD2	TRBV11-3	TRBJ2-3	.
TGTGCCAGCAGTTACTCCCCTACGGCGGCTAACTATGGCTACACCTTC	CASSYSPTAANYGYTF	.	TRBV6-5	TRBJ1-2	once